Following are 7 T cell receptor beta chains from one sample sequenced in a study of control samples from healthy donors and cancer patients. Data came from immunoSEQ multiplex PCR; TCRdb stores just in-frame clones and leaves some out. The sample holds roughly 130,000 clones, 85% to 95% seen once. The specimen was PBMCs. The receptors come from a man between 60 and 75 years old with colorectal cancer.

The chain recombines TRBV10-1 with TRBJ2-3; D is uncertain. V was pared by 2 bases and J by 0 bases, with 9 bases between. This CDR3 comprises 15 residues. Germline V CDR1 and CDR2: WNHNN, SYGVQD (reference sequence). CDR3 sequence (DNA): TGCGCCAGCAGTGAGACCCTCGACAGCACAGATACGCAGTATTTT. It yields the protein CASSETLDSTDTQYF.

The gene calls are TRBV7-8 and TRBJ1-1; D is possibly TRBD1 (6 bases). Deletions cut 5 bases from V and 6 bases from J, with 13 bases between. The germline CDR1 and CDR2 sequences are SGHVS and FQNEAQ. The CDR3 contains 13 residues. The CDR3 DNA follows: TGTGCCAGCAGCCGTACAGGGTCAGCTGAAGCTTTCTTT. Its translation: CASSRTGSAEAFF.

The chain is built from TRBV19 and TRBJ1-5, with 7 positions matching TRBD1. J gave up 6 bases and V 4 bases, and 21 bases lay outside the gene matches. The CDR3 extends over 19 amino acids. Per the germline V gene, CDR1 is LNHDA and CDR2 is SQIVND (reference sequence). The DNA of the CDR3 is TGTGCCAGTAGTAAAAAGCTCCCGGGAGTTGATACAGGGGTTCAGCCCCAGCATTTT. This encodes CASSKKLPGVDTGVQPQHF.

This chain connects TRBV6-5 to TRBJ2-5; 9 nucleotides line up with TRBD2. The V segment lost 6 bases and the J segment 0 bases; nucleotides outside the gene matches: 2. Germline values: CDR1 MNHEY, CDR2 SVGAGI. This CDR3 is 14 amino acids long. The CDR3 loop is CASRSSGNQETQYF. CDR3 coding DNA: TGTGCCAGCAGGTCTAGCGGGAACCAAGAGACCCAGTACTTC.

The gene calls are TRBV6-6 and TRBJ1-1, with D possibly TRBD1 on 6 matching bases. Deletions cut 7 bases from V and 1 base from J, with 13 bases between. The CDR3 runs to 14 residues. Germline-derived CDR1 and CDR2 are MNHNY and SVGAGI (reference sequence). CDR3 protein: CASNPTGSNTEAFF. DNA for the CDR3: TGTGCCAGCAATCCGACAGGCTCGAACACTGAAGCTTTCTTT.

The CDR3 loop reads CASSAGGTTGELFF. The CDR3 region has the DNA TGTGCCAGCAGCGCCGGGGGAACCACCGGGGAGCTGTTTTTT. This chain links TRBV7-9 with TRBJ2-2, with TRBD2 as a possible D gene (6 bases). V was cut by 5 bases and J by 4 bases, with 11 bases left in between. Germline CDR1 SEHNR, CDR2 FQNEAQ (reference sequence). The length of the CDR3 is 14 residues.

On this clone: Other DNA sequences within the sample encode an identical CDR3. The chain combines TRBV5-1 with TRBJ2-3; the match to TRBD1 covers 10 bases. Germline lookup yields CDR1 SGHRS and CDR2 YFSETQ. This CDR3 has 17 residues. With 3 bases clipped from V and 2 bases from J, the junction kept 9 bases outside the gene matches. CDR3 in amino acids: CASSYPPGQGFTDTQYF. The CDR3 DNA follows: TGCGCCAGCAGCTACCCCCCGGGACAGGGGTTCACAGATACGCAGTATTTT.